The rows below give T cell receptor beta chains drawn from one sample of a study of T cells in Graves' hyperthyroidism and ophthalmopathy. Each CDR3 protein is one row after TCRdb ran MiXCR on the multiplex PCR reads. This table has more than 500,000 distinct CDR3 sequences, 46% appearing once. Sequencing was performed on peripheral blood or thyroid tissue (not recorded which). These TCRs come from an adult woman with Graves' disease, either hyperthyroidism or ophthalmopathy (not recorded which). Each CDR3 is given with its conserved first and last residue. D genes are given only for firm matches.

cdr3_aa v_call d_call
CASSDGGFGYTF TRBV5-1 -
CASSRRVREGTRSGNTIYF TRBV7-8 -
CSATGVGYGYTF TRBV20-1 -
CSGTSGNKETQHF TRBV20-1 -
CASSRGPGKAFF TRBV3-1 -
CASRDIQGGTRELFF TRBV2 TRBD1
CASSLHGPPGELFF TRBV5-1 -
CASSYSWQQETQYF TRBV6-5 -
CSARGGTGVLAFF TRBV20-1 TRBD1
CSVEEGAGVRTGELFF TRBV29-1 TRBD2
CASGPGATNEKLFF TRBV5-1 -
CASSLEPNGGNTIYF TRBV5-1 -
CASSQETIEGEKLFF TRBV4-1 -
CASSWRATGVGYEQYF TRBV5-1 TRBD1
CASLEGVNTEAFF TRBV7-8 -
CASSSPGQANEKLFF TRBV12-3/TRBV12-4 TRBD1
CASSSYSSGSQETQYF TRBV7-8 TRBD2
CATSRGRRFGKTQYF TRBV15 -
CASSPGKPNIETQYF TRBV7-9 -
CASSVGSSGRQETQYF TRBV9 TRBD2
CASSLEGVETYGYTF TRBV5-1 -
CASSTPPRGETQYF TRBV12-3/TRBV12-4 -
CASSYQGGEQYF TRBV2 -
CASSYSRSGQSLLTGANVLTF TRBV6-6 -
CASSLRNRGDYEQYF TRBV19 -
CASSFGYSGNTF TRBV7-9 -
CASSSRDESTYEQYF TRBV7-2 -
CASRGNLGQLNTEAFF TRBV27 TRBD1
CASSPPWGRGLVFVNTEAFF TRBV25-1 TRBD1
CSAKDSNSGNTIYF TRBV29-1 -
CASRLAIGTYEQYF TRBV27 -
CASTGQREGQETQYF TRBV6-1 TRBD2
CASSGELAGGETQYF TRBV2 TRBD2
CASTLPAWGGTSGAHYEQYF TRBV12-3/TRBV12-4 TRBD2
CATSRLAGASEQYF TRBV10-3 TRBD2
CASSYTGTSAYEQYF TRBV19 TRBD2